The entry that follows covers one T cell receptor beta chain sequence. The data are from a study of blood T cell repertoires in COVID-19. Study overall: Samples representing acute and convalescent COVID-19 were sourced from the United States, Italy and Spain. In each case, the material was cDNA or gDNA derived from T cells, B-cell-depleted T cells, or PBMCs.

The CDR3 contains 14 residues. V dropped 6 bases and J dropped 6; count of bases not matched to a gene: 3. CDR1 LGHNT and CDR2 FRNRAP come from the germline V gene. The authors' processing: Scientists estimated how many nucleated cells there were by amplifying reference gene primers. Sequenced by immunoSEQ multiplex PCR; TCRdb stores in-frame clones only, minus some. The V and J calls and clone size are taken from that table; D and trimming were inferred from the DNA. The data show hundreds of thousands of clones, around 80% seen once. This receptor was identified in a woman of 80 years or more with acute or convalescent COVID-19. J is TRBJ2-5 and V is TRBV12-5; 14 bases line up with TRBD2. Sequencing was carried out using peripheral blood. CDR3 nucleotide sequence: TGTGCTAGTGGGACTAGCGGGGGGGGACAGACCCAGTACTTC. The encoded protein is CASGTSGGGQTQYF. Filled out from reference TRBV12-5 and TRBJ2-5, the complete variable domain reads DARVTQTPRHKVTEMGQEVTMRCQPILGHNTVFWYRQTMMQGLELLAYFRNRAPLDDSGMPKDRFSAEMPDATLATLKIQPSEPRDSAVYFCASGTSGGGQTQYFGPGTRLLVL.